The clone carrying this T cell receptor (beta chain) was seen a handful of times. The target antigen is unknown. This record comes from a study of T cell repertoires in cytomegalovirus infection. The overall study: Signatures in public TCR beta sequences pointed to both CMV infection and matching HLA type.

This CDR3 spans 14 amino acids. With 5 bases removed from V and 8 bases from J, the gap between germline ends came to 12 bases. CDR1 is KGHDR, CDR2 SFDVKD, per germline. A single record per CDR3 protein comes from TCRdb applying MiXCR to the reads. The sample shows about 770,000 distinct CDR3 sequences, approximately 32% of them seen only once. The material was cultured CD8+ T cells from PBMCs, obtained from culture after CMV antigen stimulation. The clonotype comes from a human donor in good health (CMV status not recorded). Some clones in this sample may be carry-over from other donors' samples. The genes are TRBV24-1 and TRBJ1-6; no reliable D call. The CDR3 is CATSAPRGDSPLHF. As DNA, the CDR3 is TGTGCCACCAGTGCCCCTCGCGGGGATTCACCCCTCCACTTT.